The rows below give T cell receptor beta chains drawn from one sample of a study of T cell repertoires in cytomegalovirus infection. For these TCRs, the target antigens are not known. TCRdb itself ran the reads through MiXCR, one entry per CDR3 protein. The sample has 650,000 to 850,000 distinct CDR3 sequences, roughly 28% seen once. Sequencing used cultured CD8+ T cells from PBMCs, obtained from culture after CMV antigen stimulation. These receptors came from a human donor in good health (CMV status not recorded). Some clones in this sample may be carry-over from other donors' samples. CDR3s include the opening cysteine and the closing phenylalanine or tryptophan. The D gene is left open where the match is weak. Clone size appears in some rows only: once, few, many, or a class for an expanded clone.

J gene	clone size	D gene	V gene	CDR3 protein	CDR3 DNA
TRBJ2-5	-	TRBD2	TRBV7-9	CASRRGASGEETQYF	TGTGCCAGCAGAAGGGGGGCTAGCGGGGAAGAGACCCAGTACTTC
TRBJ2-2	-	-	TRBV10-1	CASRAWGTAGELFF	TGCGCCAGCAGGGCATGGGGGACGGCCGGGGAGCTGTTTTTT
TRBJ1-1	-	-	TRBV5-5	CASSVEGGTEAFF	TGTGCCAGCAGCGTCGAAGGGGGCACTGAAGCTTTCTTT
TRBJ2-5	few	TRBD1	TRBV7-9	CASSWSGQGARETQYF	TGTGCCAGCAGCTGGTCGGGACAGGGGGCCCGAGAGACCCAGTACTTC
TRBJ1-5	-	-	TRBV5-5	CASSPEGGLNQPQHF	TGTGCCAGCAGCCCGGAAGGGGGGCTCAATCAGCCCCAGCATTTT
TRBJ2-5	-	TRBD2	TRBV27	CASAQLAGNYQETQYF	TGTGCCAGCGCTCAACTAGCGGGGAATTACCAAGAGACCCAGTACTTC
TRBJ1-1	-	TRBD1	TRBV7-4	CASSPGTGLPEAFF	TGTGCCAGCAGCCCCGGGACAGGGCTACCAGAAGCTTTCTTT
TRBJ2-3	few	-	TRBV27	CASSLFWGSTDTQYF	TGTGCCAGCAGTTTATTTTGGGGGAGCACAGATACGCAGTATTTT
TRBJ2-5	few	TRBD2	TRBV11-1	CASSLQAGGSETQYF	TGTGCCAGCAGCTTGCAAGCGGGGGGATCAGAGACCCAGTACTTC
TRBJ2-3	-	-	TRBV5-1	CASSFGTRDRPTDTQYF	TGCGCCAGCAGCTTCGGGACCCGCGACAGACCCACAGATACGCAGTATTTT
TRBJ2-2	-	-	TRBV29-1	CSVEENTGELFF	TGCAGCGTTGAGGAGAACACCGGGGAGCTGTTTTTT
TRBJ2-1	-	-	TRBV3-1	CASSQDEGALGKFF	TGTGCCAGCAGCCAAGATGAAGGGGCGCTTGGAAAGTTCTTC
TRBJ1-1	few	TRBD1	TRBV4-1	CASSQLQGVNTEAFF	TGCGCCAGCAGCCAACTACAGGGGGTAAACACTGAAGCTTTCTTT
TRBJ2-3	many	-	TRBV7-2	CASIPGLSGDTQYF	TGTGCCAGCATTCCGGGGCTCTCAGGGGATACGCAGTATTTT
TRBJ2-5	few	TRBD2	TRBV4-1	CASSQDASGGAVETQYF	TGCGCCAGCAGCCAAGACGCTAGCGGGGGGGCCGTCGAGACCCAGTACTTC
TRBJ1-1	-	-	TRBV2	CASRGVGAFF	TGTGCCAGCAGGGGGGTAGGAGCTTTCTTT
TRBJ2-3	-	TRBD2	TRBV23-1	CASSLERGGPGGTDTQYF	TGCGCCAGCAGCCTCGAGCGGGGGGGTCCAGGAGGCACAGATACGCAGTATTTT
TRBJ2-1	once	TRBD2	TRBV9	CASSVAGLAFDEQFF	TGTGCCAGCAGCGTGGCCGGACTAGCGTTCGATGAGCAGTTCTTC
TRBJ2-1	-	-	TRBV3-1	CASSWTDDSNEQFF	TGTGCCAGCAGCTGGACGGATGATTCCAATGAGCAGTTCTTC
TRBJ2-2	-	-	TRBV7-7	CASSLDVTGELFF	TGTGCTAGCAGCTTAGATGTGACCGGGGAGCTGTTTTTT
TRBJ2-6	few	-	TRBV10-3	CAIRTQYSGANVLTF	TGTGCCATCAGGACCCAGTATAGTGGGGCCAACGTCCTGACTTTC
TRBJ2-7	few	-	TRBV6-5	CASSAWGSTGSYEQYF	TGTGCCAGCAGTGCCTGGGGCTCCACTGGAAGCTACGAGCAGTACTTC
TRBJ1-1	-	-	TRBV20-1	CSARQIYTEAFF	TGCAGTGCTAGGCAGATTTACACTGAAGCTTTCTTT
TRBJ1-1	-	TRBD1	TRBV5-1	CASTQHTQGQNTEAFF	TGCGCCAGCACCCAACATACACAGGGGCAGAACACTGAAGCTTTCTTT
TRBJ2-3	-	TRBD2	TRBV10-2	CASSDLAGTQYTDTQYF	TGCGCCAGCAGTGATCTAGCGGGGACGCAATACACAGATACGCAGTATTTT
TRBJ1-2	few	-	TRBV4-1	CASSWTAENYGYTF	TGCGCCAGCAGCTGGACAGCGGAGAACTATGGCTACACCTTC
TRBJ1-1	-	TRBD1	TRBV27	CASGPGQGLAFF	TGTGCCAGCGGACCGGGACAGGGCCTAGCTTTCTTT
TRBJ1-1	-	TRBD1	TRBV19	CASSPSSYRGLLGAFF	TGTGCCAGTAGTCCCAGCTCCTACAGGGGGCTCCTTGGGGCTTTCTTT
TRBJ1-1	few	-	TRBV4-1	CASSQEDRGNTEAFF	TGCGCCAGCAGCCAGGAAGATAGGGGGAACACTGAAGCTTTCTTT
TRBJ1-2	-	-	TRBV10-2	CASGDGYTF	TGCGCCAGCGGGGATGGCTACACCTTC
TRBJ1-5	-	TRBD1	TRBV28	CASSTPTGLGDQPQHF	TGTGCCAGCAGTACCCCGACAGGGTTGGGGGATCAGCCCCAGCATTTT
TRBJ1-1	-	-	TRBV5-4	CASSWGVEAFF	TGTGCCAGCAGCTGGGGAGTTGAAGCTTTCTTT
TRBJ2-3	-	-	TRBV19	CASSIVAALTDTQYF	TGTGCCAGTAGTATTGTTGCGGCATTGACAGATACGCAGTATTTT
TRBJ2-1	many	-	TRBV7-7	CASSPDRSSYNEQFF	TGTGCTAGCAGCCCAGACAGAAGCTCCTACAATGAGCAGTTCTTC
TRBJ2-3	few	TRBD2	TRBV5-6	CASSLAASGYSTDTQYF	TGTGCCAGCAGCTTGGCGGCTAGCGGGTACAGCACAGATACGCAGTATTTT
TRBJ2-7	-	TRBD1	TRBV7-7	CASSFGTGTEQYF	TGTGCTAGCAGCTTTGGGACAGGGACAGAGCAGTACTTC
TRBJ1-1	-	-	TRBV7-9	CASRPPPDGFF	TGTGCCAGCAGACCTCCTCCGGACGGTTTCTTT
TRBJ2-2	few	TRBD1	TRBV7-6	CASSIRTGPSTGELFF	TGTGCCAGCAGCATCCGGACAGGACCGAGCACCGGGGAGCTGTTTTTT
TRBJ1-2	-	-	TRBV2	CASSEFGKHGYTF	TGTGCCAGCAGTGAATTCGGAAAGCATGGCTACACCTTC
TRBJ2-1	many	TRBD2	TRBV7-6	CASSPTEGGRGAFF	TGTGCCAGCAGCCCGACCGAGGGAGGGAGAGGAGCGTTCTTC
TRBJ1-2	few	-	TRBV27	CASSPGTTGYGYTF	TGTGCCAGCAGCCCCGGGACAACTGGCTATGGCTACACCTTC
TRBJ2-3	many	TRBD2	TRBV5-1	CASSPLGGISTDTQYF	TGCGCCAGCAGCCCATTGGGAGGGATTAGCACAGATACGCAGTATTTT
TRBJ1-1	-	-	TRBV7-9	CASSAQMNTEAFF	TGTGCCAGCAGCGCTCAAATGAACACTGAAGCTTTCTTT
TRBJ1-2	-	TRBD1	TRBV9	CASSARTGTAYGYTF	TGTGCCAGCAGCGCAAGAACCGGGACAGCCTATGGCTACACCTTC
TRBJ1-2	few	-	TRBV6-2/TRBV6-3	CASSRLDGLYGYTF	TGTGCCAGCAGTCGCCTGGACGGACTCTATGGCTACACCTTC
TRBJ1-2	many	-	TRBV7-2	CASSLLDRALYGYTF	TGTGCCAGCAGCTTACTGGACAGAGCTCTCTATGGCTACACCTTC
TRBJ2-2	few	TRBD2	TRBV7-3	CASSLNSGGLNTGELFF	TGTGCCAGCAGCTTAAACAGCGGGGGACTAAACACCGGGGAGCTGTTTTTT
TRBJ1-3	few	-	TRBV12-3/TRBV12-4	CASSYKGFGNTIYF	TGTGCCAGCAGTTACAAGGGTTTTGGAAACACCATATATTTT
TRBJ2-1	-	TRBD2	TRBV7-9	CASSFGGGGSYNEQFF	TGTGCCAGCAGCTTCGGGGGGGGCGGCTCCTACAATGAGCAGTTCTTC
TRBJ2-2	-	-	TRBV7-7	CASSPQSANTGELFF	TGTGCTAGCAGTCCTCAGAGCGCGAACACCGGGGAGCTGTTTTTT